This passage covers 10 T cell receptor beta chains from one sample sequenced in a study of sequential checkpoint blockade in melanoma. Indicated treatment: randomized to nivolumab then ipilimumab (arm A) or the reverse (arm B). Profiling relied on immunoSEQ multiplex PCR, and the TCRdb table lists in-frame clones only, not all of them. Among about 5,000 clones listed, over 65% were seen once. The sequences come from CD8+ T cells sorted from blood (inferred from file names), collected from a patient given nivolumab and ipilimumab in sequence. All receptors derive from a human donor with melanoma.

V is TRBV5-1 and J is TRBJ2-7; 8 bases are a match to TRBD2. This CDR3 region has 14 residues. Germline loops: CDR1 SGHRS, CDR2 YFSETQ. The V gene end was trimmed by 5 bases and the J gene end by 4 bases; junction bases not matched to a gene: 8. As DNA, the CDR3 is TGCGCCAGCAGTTCGACCGGACTAGCATACGAGCAGTACTTC. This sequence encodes CASSSTGLAYEQYF.

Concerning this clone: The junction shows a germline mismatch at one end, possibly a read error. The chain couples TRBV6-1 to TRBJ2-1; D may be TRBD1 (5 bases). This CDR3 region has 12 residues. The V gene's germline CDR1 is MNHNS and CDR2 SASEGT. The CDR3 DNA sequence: TGTGCCAGCGGTGAAGGGGCCAATGAGCAGTTCTTC. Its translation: CASGEGANEQFF.

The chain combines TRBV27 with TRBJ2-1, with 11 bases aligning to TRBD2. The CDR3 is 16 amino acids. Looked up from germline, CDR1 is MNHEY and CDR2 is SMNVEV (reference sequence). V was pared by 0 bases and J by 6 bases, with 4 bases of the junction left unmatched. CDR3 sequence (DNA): TGTGCCAGCAGTTTATCGACTAGCGGGATGATCAATGAGCAGTTCTTC. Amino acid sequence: CASSLSTSGMINEQFF.

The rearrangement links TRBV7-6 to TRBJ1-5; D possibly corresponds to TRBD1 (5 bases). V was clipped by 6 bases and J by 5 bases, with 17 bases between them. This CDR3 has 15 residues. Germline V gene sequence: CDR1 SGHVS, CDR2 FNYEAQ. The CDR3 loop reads CASSQMGGLDQPQHF. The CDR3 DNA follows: TGTGCCAGCAGTCAAATGGGGGGTTTGGATCAGCCCCAGCATTTT.

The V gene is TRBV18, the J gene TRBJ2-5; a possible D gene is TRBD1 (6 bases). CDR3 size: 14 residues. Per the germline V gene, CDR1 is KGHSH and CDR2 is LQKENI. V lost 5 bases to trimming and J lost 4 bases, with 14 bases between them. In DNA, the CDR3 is TGTGCCAGCTCATCCTCAGGGGATGGAGAGACCCAGTACTTC. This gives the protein CASSSSGDGETQYF.

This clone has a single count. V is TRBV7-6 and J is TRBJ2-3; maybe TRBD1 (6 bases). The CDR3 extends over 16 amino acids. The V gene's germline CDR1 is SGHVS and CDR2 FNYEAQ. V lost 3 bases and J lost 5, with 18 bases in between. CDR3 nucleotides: TGTGCCAGCAGCTTGTTAGTTTCAGGGGTCGGAGATACGCAGTATTTT. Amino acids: CASSLLVSGVGDTQYF. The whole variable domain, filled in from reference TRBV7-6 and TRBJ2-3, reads GAGVSQSPRYKVTKRGQDVALRCDPISGHVSLYWYRQALGQGPEFLTYFNYEAQQDKSGLPNDRFSAERPEGSISTLTIQRTEQRDSAMYRCASSLLVSGVGDTQYFGPGTRLTVL.

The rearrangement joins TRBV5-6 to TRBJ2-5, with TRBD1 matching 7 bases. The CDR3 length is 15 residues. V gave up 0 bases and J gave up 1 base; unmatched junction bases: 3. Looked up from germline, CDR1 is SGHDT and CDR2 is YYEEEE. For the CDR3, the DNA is TGTGCCAGCAGCTTGGTCGGGGACAGCCAAGAGACCCAGTACTTC. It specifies CASSLVGDSQETQYF.

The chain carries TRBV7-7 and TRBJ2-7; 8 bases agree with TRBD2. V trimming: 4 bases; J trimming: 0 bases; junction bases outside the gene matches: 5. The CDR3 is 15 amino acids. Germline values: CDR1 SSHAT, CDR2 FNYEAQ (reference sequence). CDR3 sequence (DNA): TGTGCCAGCAGCTACGGAGCGGGGGCCTCCTACGAGCAGTACTTC. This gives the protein CASSYGAGASYEQYF.

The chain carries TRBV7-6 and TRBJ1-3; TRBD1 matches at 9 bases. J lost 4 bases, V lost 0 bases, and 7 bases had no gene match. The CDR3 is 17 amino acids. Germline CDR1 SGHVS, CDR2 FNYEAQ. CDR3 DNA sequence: TGTGCCAGCAGCTTAGCATACGGGACAGGGCCCGGAAACACCATATATTTT. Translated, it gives CASSLAYGTGPGNTIYF.

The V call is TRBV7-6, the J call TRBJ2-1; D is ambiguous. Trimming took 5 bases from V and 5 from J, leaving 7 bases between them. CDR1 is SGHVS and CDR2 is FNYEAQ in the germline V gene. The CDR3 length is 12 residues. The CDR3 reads CASSLIDNEQFF. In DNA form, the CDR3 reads TGTGCCAGCAGCCTAATCGACAATGAGCAGTTCTTC.